The T cell receptor beta chain under discussion was sequenced for a study of neurological immune-mediated disorders. Study-level background: About 90% of the roughly 35 multiple sclerosis patients had relapsing-remitting disease; 3 had secondary progressive.

The V gene lost 5 bases and the J gene lost 0 bases, with 9 bases spanning the gap. Germline loops: CDR1 SGHRS, CDR2 YFSETQ. There are 14 residues in the CDR3. Many counts were recorded for this clonotype. TCRdb reprocessed the 5' RACE reads via MiXCR and lists one record per CDR3 protein. Altogether 40,000 or so distinct CDR3 sequences are present, approximately 2.4% being singletons, with the ten largest covering roughly 12%. Specimen: PBMCs. The origin of this receptor is a young man with multiple sclerosis. The rearrangement uses TRBV5-1 and TRBJ1-3, with unresolved D. The CDR3 DNA reads as TGCGCCAGCAGAACTCACTCCTCTGGAAACACCATATATTTT. It is translated as CASRTHSSGNTIYF.